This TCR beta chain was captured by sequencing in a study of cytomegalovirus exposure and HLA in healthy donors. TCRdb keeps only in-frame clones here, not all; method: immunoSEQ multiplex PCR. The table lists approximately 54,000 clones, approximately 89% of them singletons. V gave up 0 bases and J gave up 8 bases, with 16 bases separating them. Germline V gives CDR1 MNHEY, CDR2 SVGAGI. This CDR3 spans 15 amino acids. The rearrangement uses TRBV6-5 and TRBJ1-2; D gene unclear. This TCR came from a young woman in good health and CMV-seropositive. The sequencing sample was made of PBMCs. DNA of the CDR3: TGTGCCAGCAGTTACTCGATGAGGGAATGGGAAGGCTACACCTTC. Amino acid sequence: CASSYSMREWEGYTF.